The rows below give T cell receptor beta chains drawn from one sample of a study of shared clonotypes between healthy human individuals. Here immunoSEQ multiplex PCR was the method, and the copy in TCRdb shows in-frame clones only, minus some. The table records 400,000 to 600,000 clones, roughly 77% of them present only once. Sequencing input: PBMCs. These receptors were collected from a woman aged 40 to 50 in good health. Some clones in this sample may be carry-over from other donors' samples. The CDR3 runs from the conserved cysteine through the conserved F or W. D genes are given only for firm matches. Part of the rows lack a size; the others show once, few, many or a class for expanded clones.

CDR3 protein: CASSLATLGYEQYF; CDR3 DNA: TGTGCCAGCAGTTTGGCTACCCTAGGATACGAGCAGTACTTC; J gene: TRBJ2-7; V gene: TRBV28; clone size: -; D gene: -
CDR3 protein: CTSSQDLGGIINEKLFF; CDR3 DNA: TGCACCAGCAGCCAAGATTTAGGGGGAATTATCAATGAAAAACTGTTTTTT; J gene: TRBJ1-4; V gene: TRBV1; clone size: -; D gene: -
CDR3 protein: CASSEGRSSGNTIYF; CDR3 DNA: TGTGCCAGCAGTGAGGGACGGAGCTCTGGAAACACCATATATTTT; J gene: TRBJ1-3; V gene: TRBV2; clone size: -; D gene: -
CDR3 protein: CASSLGPTANYGYTF; CDR3 DNA: TGTGCCAGCAGCTTAGGCCCCACAGCTAACTATGGCTACACCTTC; J gene: TRBJ1-2; V gene: TRBV7-8; clone size: -; D gene: -
CDR3 protein: CASSQEAGQPYNEQFF; CDR3 DNA: TGCGCCAGCAGCCAAGAGGCGGGTCAGCCCTACAATGAGCAGTTCTTC; J gene: TRBJ2-1; V gene: TRBV4-3; clone size: -; D gene: -
CDR3 protein: CASSLRGRGPSSGANVLTF; CDR3 DNA: TGTGCCAGCAGCCTCAGGGGGAGGGGTCCCAGCTCTGGGGCCAACGTCCTGACTTTC; J gene: TRBJ2-6; V gene: TRBV9; clone size: -; D gene: -
CDR3 protein: CASSFAGGGNQPQHF; CDR3 DNA: TGTGCCAGCAGTTTTGCTGGGGGCGGCAATCAGCCCCAGCATTTT; J gene: TRBJ1-5; V gene: TRBV28; clone size: -; D gene: -
CDR3 protein: CASSPSGGPTSYGYTF; CDR3 DNA: TGTGCCAGCTCTCCTTCAGGCGGTCCTACAAGTTATGGCTACACCTTC; J gene: TRBJ1-2; V gene: TRBV18; clone size: -; D gene: -
CDR3 protein: CASSFGTGETQYF; CDR3 DNA: TGCGCCAGCAGCTTCGGGACGGGGGAGACCCAGTACTTC; J gene: TRBJ2-5; V gene: TRBV5-1; clone size: few; D gene: -
CDR3 protein: CASSIGASGEETQYF; CDR3 DNA: TGTGCCAGTAGTATAGGGGCTAGCGGCGAAGAGACCCAGTACTTC; J gene: TRBJ2-5; V gene: TRBV19; clone size: -; D gene: TRBD2
CDR3 protein: CASSPDQNTGELFF; CDR3 DNA: TGTGCCAGCAGCCCGGACCAGAACACCGGGGAGCTGTTTTTT; J gene: TRBJ2-2; V gene: TRBV7-8; clone size: -; D gene: -
CDR3 protein: CASSQDFGGTEAFF; CDR3 DNA: TGCGCCAGCAGCCAAGATTTCGGGGGCACTGAAGCTTTCTTT; J gene: TRBJ1-1; V gene: TRBV7-9; clone size: -; D gene: -
CDR3 protein: CASSGAFPSGNTIYF; CDR3 DNA: TGTGCCAGCAGCGGCGCTTTCCCATCCGGAAACACCATATATTTT; J gene: TRBJ1-3; V gene: TRBV9; clone size: -; D gene: -
CDR3 protein: CASSYGTSAETQYF; CDR3 DNA: TGTGCCAGCAGTTACGGGACTAGCGCTGAGACCCAGTACTTC; J gene: TRBJ2-5; V gene: TRBV6-5; clone size: -; D gene: TRBD2
CDR3 protein: CATSRDMAGGPWQFF; CDR3 DNA: TGTGCCACCAGCAGAGATATGGCGGGAGGGCCGTGGCAGTTCTTC; J gene: TRBJ2-1; V gene: TRBV15; clone size: once; D gene: TRBD2
CDR3 protein: CASRYRELGTQYF; CDR3 DNA: TGTGCCAGCAGATACAGGGAATTGGGGACCCAGTACTTC; J gene: TRBJ2-5; V gene: TRBV2; clone size: few; D gene: -
CDR3 protein: CASTIEGTSSEQFF; CDR3 DNA: TGTGCCAGCACCATAGAAGGGACTAGTTCTGAGCAGTTCTTC; J gene: TRBJ2-1; V gene: TRBV7-9; clone size: -; D gene: TRBD2
CDR3 protein: CSAMTVYGYTF; CDR3 DNA: TGCAGTGCTATGACAGTATATGGCTACACCTTC; J gene: TRBJ1-2; V gene: TRBV20-1; clone size: -; D gene: -
CDR3 protein: CASSSEGVTGELFF; CDR3 DNA: TGTGCCAGCAGCTCAGAGGGGGTTACGGGGGAGCTGTTTTTT; J gene: TRBJ2-2; V gene: TRBV5-4; clone size: -; D gene: -
CDR3 protein: CASSQDGGYTQYF; CDR3 DNA: TGTGCCAGCAGCCAAGATGGGGGGTATACGCAGTATTTT; J gene: TRBJ2-3; V gene: TRBV14; clone size: -; D gene: -
CDR3 protein: CAIGGGNEQFF; CDR3 DNA: TGTGCCATCGGGGGAGGAAATGAGCAGTTCTTC; J gene: TRBJ2-1; V gene: TRBV10-3; clone size: -; D gene: -
CDR3 protein: CASSGVGPQHF; CDR3 DNA: TGTGCCAGCAGTGGGGTGGGGCCCCAGCATTTT; J gene: TRBJ1-5; V gene: TRBV2; clone size: -; D gene: -
CDR3 protein: CASSSPQGASYGYTF; CDR3 DNA: TGTGCCAGCAGTTCGCCACAGGGGGCCAGCTATGGCTACACCTTC; J gene: TRBJ1-2; V gene: TRBV28; clone size: -; D gene: TRBD1
CDR3 protein: CASSPSGTGSDEQYF; CDR3 DNA: TGTGCCAGCTCACCGTCCGGGACAGGGTCGGACGAGCAGTACTTC; J gene: TRBJ2-7; V gene: TRBV18; clone size: -; D gene: TRBD1
CDR3 protein: CASSLTGIRRTPTNEKLFF; CDR3 DNA: TGCGCCAGCAGCTTGACAGGGATTAGAAGGACGCCTACTAATGAAAAACTGTTTTTT; J gene: TRBJ1-4; V gene: TRBV5-1; clone size: -; D gene: -
CDR3 protein: CASSTQPTNTGELFF; CDR3 DNA: TGTGCCAGCAGCACACAGCCAACGAACACCGGGGAGCTGTTTTTT; J gene: TRBJ2-2; V gene: TRBV11-2; clone size: -; D gene: -